This TCR beta chain was obtained from a study of blood T cell repertoires in COVID-19. Study-level information: From the United States, Italy and Spain came samples of acute and convalescent COVID-19. PBMCs, B-cell-depleted T cells, or T cells were the source of the cDNA or gDNA that made up the material.

V was pared by 6 bases and J by 7 bases, with 9 bases of the junction left unmatched. Germline CDR1 and CDR2: SGHNT and YYREEE (reference sequence). The CDR3 consists of 13 residues. In the original analysis: Reference gene primers were amplified, and this amplification served to estimate nucleated cell counts. Produced via immunoSEQ multiplex PCR; TCRdb's table is partial and in-frame only. The D gene and trimming were derived from the DNA, and the V and J assignments and clone size from that table. This table holds about 63,000 clones, 79% found once. Source material: peripheral blood. This receptor was taken from a human donor in a cohort sampled during active COVID-19. The chain links TRBV5-4 to TRBJ1-1; 7 bases are a match to TRBD1. In DNA form, the CDR3 reads TGTGCCAGCACCCTCCAGGGGGGCAATGAAGCTTTCTTT. It translates to CASTLQGGNEAFF. The variable domain in full, with the rest retrieved from reference TRBV5-4 and TRBJ1-1, is ETGVTQSPTHLIKTRGQQVTLRCSSQSGHNTVSWYQQALGQGPQFIFQYYREEENGRGNFPPRFSGLQFPNYSSELNVNALELDDSALYLCASTLQGGNEAFFGQGTRLTVV.